The rows below give T cell receptor beta chains drawn from one sample of a study of T cell responses to AZD1222 COVID-19 vaccine. Here immunoSEQ multiplex PCR was the method, and the copy in TCRdb shows in-frame clones only, minus some. This sample has about 160,000 clones, with roughly 94% found just once. Sequencing was performed on peripheral blood, taken 28 days after the second AZD1222 dose. These receptors all come from an adult who received the AZD1222 COVID-19 vaccine. Each CDR3 is given with its conserved first and last residue. Fields, in order: V gene, D gene, CDR3 protein. D genes are given only for firm matches.

>TRBV10-2|-
CASAVGAEAFF
>TRBV7-8|-
CASSSGSPGGYTF
>TRBV7-9|TRBD1
CASNHRGRGGYTF
>TRBV18|-
CASSPQEGKAFF
>TRBV19|-
CASSADGKEAFF
>TRBV12-1|-
CASSPPRGRAGNEQFF
>TRBV7-8|TRBD1
CASSLGQGYQPQHF
>TRBV6-5|TRBD2
CASIPGGGTDTQYF
>TRBV4-1|TRBD1
CASSRFQGGRNTEAFF
>TRBV20-1|-
CSARDDYGYTF
>TRBV30|-
CAWIEQGNEKLFF
>TRBV27|TRBD2
CATARWEGRNEQFF
>TRBV18|-
CASSPNRVGGTGELFF
>TRBV7-9|TRBD1
CASSSGTGNNEKLFF
>TRBV29-1|-
CSVQRDNYEQYF
>TRBV3-1/TRBV3-2|-
CASSQVTVLAGTQYF
>TRBV7-2|-
CASSLRELGGGMTEAFF
>TRBV6-2/TRBV6-3|TRBD2
CASSYKRGLTGELFF
>TRBV7-9|-
CASSLVGQKVTQYF
>TRBV9|-
CASSVAGTPPYEQYF
>TRBV15|-
CATSRAGRDSYEQYF
>TRBV10-1|-
CASSVSPGPYEQYF
>TRBV28|TRBD1
CASSLVTGGIDTQYF
>TRBV19|-
CASSPQTLGNTEAFF
>TRBV9|-
CASSLSGPSYNEQFF
>TRBV7-9|-
CASRRGGTGYNEQFF
>TRBV5-4|TRBD1
CASSPQGNYGYTF
>TRBV5-4|-
CASSLSPAVQETQYF
>TRBV2|-
CASSDNRLNTEAFF
>TRBV2|-
CASSVLIEQYF
>TRBV18|-
CASSPGAGNEKLFF
>TRBV6-6|-
CASSPPGLASYNEQFF
>TRBV5-5|-
CASSMGLWDYGYTF
>TRBV3-1/TRBV3-2|-
CASSPSAGHTLYGYTF
>TRBV6-1|-
CASSEWARFEIF